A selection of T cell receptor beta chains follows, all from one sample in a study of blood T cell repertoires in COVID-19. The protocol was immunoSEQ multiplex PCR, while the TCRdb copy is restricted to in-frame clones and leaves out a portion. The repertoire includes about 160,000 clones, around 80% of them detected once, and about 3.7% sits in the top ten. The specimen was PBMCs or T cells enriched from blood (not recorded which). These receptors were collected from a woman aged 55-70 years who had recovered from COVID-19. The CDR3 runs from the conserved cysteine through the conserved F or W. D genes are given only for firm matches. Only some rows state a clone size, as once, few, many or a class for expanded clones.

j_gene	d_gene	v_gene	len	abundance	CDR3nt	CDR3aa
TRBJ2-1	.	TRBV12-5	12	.	TGTGCTAGTGGTTTGAGCCCGCTGGAGCAGTTCTTC	CASGLSPLEQFF
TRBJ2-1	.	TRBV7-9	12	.	TGTGCCATTGGGGGGATCAACAATGAGCAGTTCTTC	CAIGGINNEQFF
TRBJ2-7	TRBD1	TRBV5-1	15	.	TGCGCCAGCAGCTACCGACAGGGGAGTTCCTACGAGCAGTACTTC	CASSYRQGSSYEQYF
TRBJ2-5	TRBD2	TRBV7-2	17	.	TGTGCCAGCAGCTTAGCGAGCGGGGGGGCCAACCAAGAGACCCAGTACTTC	CASSLASGGANQETQYF
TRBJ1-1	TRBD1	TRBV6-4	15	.	TGTGCCAGCCGTTTAACCGGGACAGGGCACACTGAAGCTTTCTTT	CASRLTGTGHTEAFF
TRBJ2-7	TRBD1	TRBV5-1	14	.	TGCGCCAGCAGCAACGGACAGGGACTCTACGAGCAGTACTTC	CASSNGQGLYEQYF
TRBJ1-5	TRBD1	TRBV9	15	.	TGTGCCAGCAGCGTAGTCGGAGGCAGGGGGGAGCCCCAGCATTTT	CASSVVGGRGEPQHF
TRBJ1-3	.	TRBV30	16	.	TGTGCCTGGAGTGGACATAGACAGAAGGCTGGAAACACCATATATTTT	CAWSGHRQKAGNTIYF
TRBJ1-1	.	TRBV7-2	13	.	TGTGCCAGCAGCTTAGAGGTGGGGGCGAGAGCTTTCTTT	CASSLEVGARAFF
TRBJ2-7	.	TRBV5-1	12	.	TGCGCCAGCAGCTCCAGGGGCCACGAGCAGTACTTC	CASSSRGHEQYF
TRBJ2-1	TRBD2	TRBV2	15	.	TGTGCCAGCAGCGGGAGCGGGGTCTCCTACAATGAGCAGTTCTTC	CASSGSGVSYNEQFF
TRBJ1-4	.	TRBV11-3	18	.	TGTGCCAGCAGCTTAGTCCCCTCTCGGGGTACAACTAATGAAAAACTGTTTTTT	CASSLVPSRGTTNEKLFF
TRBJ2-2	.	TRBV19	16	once	TGTGCCAGTAGTATTAGGACTGGGTCAACGGCCGGGGAGCTGTTTTTT	CASSIRTGSTAGELFF
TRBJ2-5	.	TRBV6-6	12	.	TGTGCCAGCAGTTACCAGCAAGAGACCCAGTACTTC	CASSYQQETQYF
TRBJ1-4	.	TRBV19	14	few	TGTGCCAGTAGTGATCAGGGGATTAACGAAAAACTGTTTTTT	CASSDQGINEKLFF
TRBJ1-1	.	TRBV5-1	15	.	TGCGCCAGCAGCCGGACAACAGGGATTATCACTGAAGCTTTCTTT	CASSRTTGIITEAFF
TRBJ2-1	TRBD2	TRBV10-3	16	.	TGTGCCATCAGTGACTATAGCGGGGGGGCCGTCAATGAGCAGTTCTTC	CAISDYSGGAVNEQFF
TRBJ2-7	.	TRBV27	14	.	TGTGCCAGCAGTTTATCAGGGGAAGTGTACGAGCAGTACTTC	CASSLSGEVYEQYF
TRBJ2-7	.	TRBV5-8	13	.	TGTGCCAGCAGCTTCCAGAGGCACTACGAGCAGTACTTC	CASSFQRHYEQYF
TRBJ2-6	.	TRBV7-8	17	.	TGTGCCAGCAGCTTAGGGCTGGGCGGGGCTGGGGCCAACGTCCTGACTTTC	CASSLGLGGAGANVLTF
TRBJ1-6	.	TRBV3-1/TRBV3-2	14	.	TGTGCCAGCAGCCAAGAAAGGGACTATTCACCCCTCCACTTT	CASSQERDYSPLHF
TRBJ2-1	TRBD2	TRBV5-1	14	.	TGCGCCAGCAGCTCCGGGACTAGCCGGGATGAGCAGTTCTTC	CASSSGTSRDEQFF
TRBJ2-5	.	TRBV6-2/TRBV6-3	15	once	TGTGCCAGCAGTTACTCGAGTGTGATATTGGAGACCCAGTACTTC	CASSYSSVILETQYF
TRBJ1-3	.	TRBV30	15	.	TGTGCCTGGAGTGTCTCCAGGGTATTTGGAAACACCATATATTTT	CAWSVSRVFGNTIYF
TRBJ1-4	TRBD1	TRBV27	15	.	TGTGCCAGCAGTTGGTCTCACAGGGGTAATGAAAAACTGTTTTTT	CASSWSHRGNEKLFF
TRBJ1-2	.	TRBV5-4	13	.	TGTGCCAGCAGTGGGACATGGGAAGGTGGCTACACCTTC	CASSGTWEGGYTF
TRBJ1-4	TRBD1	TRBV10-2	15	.	TGCGCCAGCAGTGCCTCCACAGGGGTCTATGAAAAACTGTTTTTT	CASSASTGVYEKLFF
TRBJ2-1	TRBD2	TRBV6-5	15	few	TGTGCCAGCAGTTACACGGGGGGCTCCTACAATGAGCAGTTCTTC	CASSYTGGSYNEQFF
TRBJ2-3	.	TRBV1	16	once	TGCACCAGCAGCCAAGACGCGGGGGGGCACTCAGATACGCAGTATTTT	CTSSQDAGGHSDTQYF
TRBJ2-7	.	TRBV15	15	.	TGTGCCACCAGCAGAGATCTTGACAGCTCCTACGAGCAGTACTTC	CATSRDLDSSYEQYF
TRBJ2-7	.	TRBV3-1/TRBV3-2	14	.	TGTGCCAGCAGCCAAGAAGGGAGCTCCTACGAGCAGTACTTC	CASSQEGSSYEQYF
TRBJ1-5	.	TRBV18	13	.	TGTGCCAGCTCACCAGCCGGGAATCAGCCCCAGCATTTT	CASSPAGNQPQHF
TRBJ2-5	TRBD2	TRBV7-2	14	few	TGTGCCAGCAGCTTAGGGGGGAGGGGAGAGACCCAGTACTTC	CASSLGGRGETQYF
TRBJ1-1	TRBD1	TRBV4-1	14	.	TGCGCCAGCAGCGACAGGGTCAGGGCCACTGAAGCTTTCTTT	CASSDRVRATEAFF
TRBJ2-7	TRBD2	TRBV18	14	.	TGTGCCAGCTCCGGAGGCGGGACTAGCTACGAGCAGTACTTC	CASSGGGTSYEQYF
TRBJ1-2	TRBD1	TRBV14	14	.	TGTGCCAGCAGCCACGGACAGGGGGCCTATGGCTACACCTTC	CASSHGQGAYGYTF
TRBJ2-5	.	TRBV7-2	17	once	TGTGCCAGCAGCTTAGGTTGGCGGGGGCAAGGCCAAGAGACCCAGTACTTC	CASSLGWRGQGQETQYF
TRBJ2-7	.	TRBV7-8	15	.	TGTGCCAGCAGCCCCCGGCTAGTGACCTCCTACGAGCAGTACTTC	CASSPRLVTSYEQYF
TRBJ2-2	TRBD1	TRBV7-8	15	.	TGTGCCAGCAGCTTCTGGACAGGGGGAACCGGGGAGCTGTTTTTT	CASSFWTGGTGELFF
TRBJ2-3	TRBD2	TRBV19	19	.	TGTGCCAGTAGAAATTGTCAGACAGCGGGGGGACGTTGCACAGATACGCAGTATTTT	CASRNCQTAGGRCTDTQYF
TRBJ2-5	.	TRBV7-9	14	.	TGTGCCAGCAGCTTTATGTCGGTCCAAGAGACCCAGTACTTC	CASSFMSVQETQYF
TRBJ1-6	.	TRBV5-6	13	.	TGTGCCCAAGGGGGTTATAGCAATTCACCCCTCCACTTT	CAQGGYSNSPLHF
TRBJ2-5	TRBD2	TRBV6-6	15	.	TGTGCCAGCACCCCCAGACTAGCGGGTGGAGAGACCCAGTACTTC	CASTPRLAGGETQYF
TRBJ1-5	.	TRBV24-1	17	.	TGTGCCACCAGTGATCTTGACGACCAAGAGGGCAATCAGCCCCAGCATTTT	CATSDLDDQEGNQPQHF
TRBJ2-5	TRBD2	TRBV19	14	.	TGTGCCAGTAGTCCCCGGGAGGCCGAAGAGACCCAGTACTTC	CASSPREAEETQYF
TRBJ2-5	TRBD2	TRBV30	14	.	TGTGCCTGGAGCGGGGGGGCAATAAAAGAGACCCAGTACTTC	CAWSGGAIKETQYF